These 13 T cell receptor beta chains came from one sample sequenced in a study of regulatory T cells in long-lasting Graves disease. Sequencing libraries for TCR beta were prepared with iRepertoire HTBI primers and Arm-PCR of CDR3 regions. One entry per CDR3 protein, called by TCRdb with MiXCR from the multiplex PCR reads. The sample records hundreds of thousands of distinct CDR3 sequences, 15% to 20% being singletons. Specified time point: newly diagnosed GD, antithyroid drugs for less than 3 months. PBMC-derived RNA was used for the TCR library. The same sample was also studied in work on T cells in Graves' hyperthyroidism and ophthalmopathy.

The starting material was peripheral blood mononuclear cells (PBMCs), obtained at new diagnosis, from a patient treated with antithyroid drugs. All receptors derive from a woman aged 25 to 39 with Graves disease.

This clonotype was recorded many times. The chain carries TRBV11-2 and TRBJ2-1; D uncertain. Germline CDR1 reads SGHAT; CDR2 reads FQNNGV. The CDR3 extends over 15 amino acids. V was cut by 3 bases and J by 6 bases, with 15 bases left in between. CDR3 sequence (DNA): TGTGCCAGCAGCTTCACCCTGATCCCCAGCAATGAGCAGTTCTTC. As protein: CASSFTLIPSNEQFF.

The gene calls are TRBV24-1 and TRBJ2-3, with D perhaps being TRBD1 or TRBD2 (5 bases each). Germline values: CDR1 KGHDR, CDR2 SFDVKD. The CDR3 totals 15 residues. V lost 1 base, J lost 6 bases, and 13 bases lay in between. CDR3 bases: TGTGCCACCAGTGATTTTTCCGGGACGGGGGATACGCAGTATTTT. It specifies CATSDFSGTGDTQYF.

This clonotype was detected a few times. J is TRBJ1-6 and V is TRBV2; 7 bases match TRBD1. V lost 7 bases to trimming and J lost 5 bases; unmatched junction nucleotides: 8. CDR3 length: 15 residues. Per the germline V gene, CDR1 is SNHLY and CDR2 is FYNNEI. In DNA, the CDR3 is TGTGCCAGCAAAAGCCGGGACAGTCATAATTCACCCCTCCACTTT. Amino acid sequence: CASKSRDSHNSPLHF.

This clonotype has at least ten counts. The chain links TRBV6-1 to TRBJ1-5; no clear D. CDR3 length: 14 residues. The ends were cut back, 5 bases at V and 5 bases at J, with 13 bases in the middle. Germline V gene sequence: CDR1 MNHNS, CDR2 SASEGT. CDR3 protein: CASSPGGLDQPQHF. DNA for the CDR3: TGTGCCAGCAGTCCCGGCGGGCTAGATCAGCCCCAGCATTTT.

This clonotype was detected ten times or more. The chain is built from TRBV3-1 and TRBJ1-2; no clear D. In germline, CDR1 is LGHDT, CDR2 YNNKEL (reference sequence). The CDR3 spans 13 residues. V was shortened by 3 bases and J by 4 bases, with 9 bases between the two germline ends. CDR3 in DNA: TGTGCCAGCAGCCACCAGGCCCCCTATGGCTACACCTTC. Protein: CASSHQAPYGYTF.

V is TRBV6-1 and J is TRBJ1-1; D not certain. There are 14 residues in the CDR3. V shed 6 bases and J shed 1 base, with 12 bases lying between them. The V gene's germline CDR1 is MNHNS and CDR2 SASEGT. Written as DNA, the CDR3 is TGTGCCAGCAGAAGGAGCGGATGGAACACTGAAGCTTTCTTT. This translates into CASRRSGWNTEAFF.

This clonotype was observed many times. This chain links TRBV20-1 with TRBJ2-7; TRBD2 aligns across 8 bases. The V gene end was trimmed by 1 base and the J gene end by 0 bases; junction bases not matched to a gene: 5. Germline loops: CDR1 DFQATT, CDR2 SNEGSKA (reference sequence). This CDR3 is built from 15 residues. The CDR3: CSARVQRGYSYEQYF. The CDR3 DNA sequence: TGCAGTGCTAGAGTCCAGCGGGGGTACTCCTACGAGCAGTACTTC.

V usage is TRBV2 and J usage is TRBJ2-5; D is unclear. The V end lost 7 bases, the J end lost 1 base, and 10 bases lay between the germline ends. CDR3 size: 13 residues. CDR1 and CDR2 from the germline V gene are SNHLY and FYNNEI. CDR3 bases: TGTGCCAGCAAAAATAGCCCCCAAGAGACCCAGTACTTC. Protein product: CASKNSPQETQYF.

At least ten counts were recorded for this clonotype. V gene TRBV14 combines with J gene TRBJ1-1; D is unresolved. The germline V gene encodes CDR1 SGHDN and CDR2 FVKESK. The CDR3 is made up of 13 amino acids. Trimming cost V 5 bases and J 0 bases, with 7 bases left between them. The chain's CDR3 is CASSNGMNTEAFF. The CDR3 nucleotides are TGTGCCAGCAGCAACGGGATGAACACTGAAGCTTTCTTT.

The chain is built from TRBV5-1 and TRBJ2-7; tentatively, D is TRBD1 (5 bases). This CDR3 has 14 amino acids. V shed 4 bases and J shed 5 bases, with 16 bases lying between them. Germline V gene sequence: CDR1 SGHRS, CDR2 YFSETQ. In nucleotides, the CDR3 is TGCGCCAGCAGCCACAGGAACCTCGGCCACGAGCAGTACTTC. Its translation is CASSHRNLGHEQYF.

The rearrangement links TRBV5-1 to TRBJ2-7; TRBD2 agrees at 7 bases. Germline lookup yields CDR1 SGHRS and CDR2 YFSETQ. The CDR3 has 13 residues. With 2 bases clipped from V and 6 bases from J, the junction kept 5 bases outside the gene matches. DNA for the CDR3: TGCGCCAGCAGCTTCGGGGGGTGGGGCGAGCAGTACTTC. It translates to CASSFGGWGEQYF.

This clonotype came up a few times. In nucleotides, the CDR3 is TGTGCCAGTAGTACCCTAACGGGAGGGGCCTCCTACAATGAGCAGTTCTTC. It specifies CASSTLTGGASYNEQFF. The chain combines TRBV19 with TRBJ2-1; 8 nucleotides align to TRBD2. Germline CDR1 LNHDA, CDR2 SQIVND (reference sequence). V was clipped by 4 bases and J by 0 bases; unmatched bases: 8. CDR3 length: 17 amino acids.

This clonotype has at least ten counts. This chain connects TRBV20-1 to TRBJ1-1; D is uncertain. CDR1 is DFQATT, CDR2 SNEGSKA, per germline (reference sequence). Trimming stripped 3 bases from V and 1 base from J, with 9 bases between. The CDR3 contains 13 residues. CDR3 region: CSASGLKNTEAFF. The CDR3 DNA reads as TGCAGTGCTAGTGGGCTGAAGAACACTGAAGCTTTCTTT.